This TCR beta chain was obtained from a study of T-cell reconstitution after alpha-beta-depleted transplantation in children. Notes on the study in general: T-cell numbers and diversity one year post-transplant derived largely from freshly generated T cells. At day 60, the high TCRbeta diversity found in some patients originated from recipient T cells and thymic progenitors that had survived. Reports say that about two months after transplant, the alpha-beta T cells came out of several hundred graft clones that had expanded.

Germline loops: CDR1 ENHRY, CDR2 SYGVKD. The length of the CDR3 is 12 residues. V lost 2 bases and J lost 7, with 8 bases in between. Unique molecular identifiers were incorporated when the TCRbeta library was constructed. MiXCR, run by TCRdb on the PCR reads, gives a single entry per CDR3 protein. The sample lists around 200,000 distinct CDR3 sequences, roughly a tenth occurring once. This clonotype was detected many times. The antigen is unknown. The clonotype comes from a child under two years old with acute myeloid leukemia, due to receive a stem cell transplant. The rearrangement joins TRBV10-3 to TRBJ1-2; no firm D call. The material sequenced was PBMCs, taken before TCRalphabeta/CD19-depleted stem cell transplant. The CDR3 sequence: CAISEERTGYTF. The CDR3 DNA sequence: TGTGCCATCAGTGAGGAACGAACTGGCTACACCTTC.